Below, 14 T cell receptor beta chains from the same sample are listed, as sequenced in a study of T cell changes during pregnancy in multiple sclerosis. Method: immunoSEQ multiplex PCR; TCRdb's copy keeps in-frame clones and lacks some. The table records over 65,000 clones, about 89% of them present only once. Sequenced here: peripheral blood, sampled in the first trimester of pregnancy. The receptors derive from a female donor with multiple sclerosis, enrolled in a pregnancy study.

This chain uses TRBV5-1 with TRBJ2-7, with D tentatively TRBD2 (6 bases). The length of the CDR3 is 15 residues. V was pared by 4 bases and J by 0 bases, with 14 bases between. CDR1 SGHRS and CDR2 YFSETQ come from the germline V gene. The CDR3, as DNA: TGCGCCAGCAGCCGCGGGGACGGTGGCTCCTACGAGCAGTACTTC. It yields the protein CASSRGDGGSYEQYF.

The genes are TRBV29-1 and TRBJ1-2; 7 positions match TRBD1. With V trimmed by 7 bases and J by 5 bases, 7 bases remained unmatched. Germline V gene sequence: CDR1 SQVTM, CDR2 ANQGSEA. The CDR3 length is 12 residues. The CDR3 is CSAGTDIYGYTF. CDR3 nucleotides: TGCAGCGCTGGGACAGACATTTATGGCTACACCTTC.

The chain employs TRBV29-1 and TRBJ2-7; D remains unclear. Germline loops: CDR1 SQVTM, CDR2 ANQGSEA. The CDR3 has 14 amino acids. With 3 bases removed from V and 5 bases from J, the gap between germline ends came to 17 bases. The CDR3 coding sequence is TGCAGCGTTGAGCTACTGGCTAGTTCGCACGAGCAGTACTTC. It translates to CSVELLASSHEQYF.

This clone showed up many times. J is TRBJ2-1 and V is TRBV5-1; 7 positions agree with TRBD2. V lost 4 bases, J lost 7 bases, and 17 bases stayed unmatched. The germline V gene encodes CDR1 SGHRS and CDR2 YFSETQ. This CDR3 has 17 residues. The CDR3 DNA follows: TGCGCCAGCAGCCGAATGGTTCCAGCGGGAATTAATAATGAGCAGTTCTTC. This translates into CASSRMVPAGINNEQFF.

The rearrangement uses TRBV7-3 and TRBJ1-1, with no clear D. The CDR3 contains 14 residues. V was trimmed by 3 bases and J by 1 base, leaving 9 bases between them. Germline loops: CDR1 SGHTA, CDR2 FQGTGA. The DNA for the CDR3 is TGTGCCAGCAGCTTGAGAAATCAGAACACTGAAGCTTTCTTT. As protein: CASSLRNQNTEAFF.

The rearrangement links TRBV7-2 to TRBJ1-5; 12 bases align to TRBD1. The CDR3 is made up of 15 amino acids. V shed 4 bases and J 6 bases; nucleotides not matched to a gene: 4. Germline loops: CDR1 SGHTA, CDR2 FQGNSA. The CDR3 nucleotides are TGTGCCAGCAGCTCCCGGGACAGGGGGCGTCAGCCCCAGCATTTT. Translation: CASSSRDRGRQPQHF.

To note about this clone: A junction boundary mismatches the germline segment, possibly from a read error. The chain joins TRBV6-6 to TRBJ2-5; D may be TRBD1 (5 bases). CDR1 MNHNY and CDR2 SVGAGI come from the germline V gene (reference sequence). This CDR3 comprises 13 residues. CDR3 sequence (DNA): TGTGCCAGCAGTTACTCGACAGAAGAGGAATTGGACTTC. Its translation is CASSYSTEEELDF.

J is TRBJ2-5 and V is TRBV5-1, with 7 bases that match TRBD1. V lost 0 bases, J lost 4 bases, and 3 bases stayed unmatched. Per germline, CDR1 SGHRS and CDR2 YFSETQ. This CDR3 has 14 amino acids. The CDR3 sequence is CASSLAGQIETQYF. CDR3 sequence (DNA): TGCGCCAGCAGCTTGGCGGGACAGATAGAGACCCAGTACTTC.

The gene calls are TRBV6-1 and TRBJ2-7, with 7 bases that match TRBD1. From germline, CDR1 is MNHNS and CDR2 SASEGT. The ends lost 3 bases at V and 0 bases at J; junction bases unmatched: 2. The CDR3 contains 14 residues. CDR3 protein: CASSETGFSYEQYF. The CDR3 coding sequence is TGTGCCAGCAGTGAGACAGGGTTCTCCTACGAGCAGTACTTC.

The chain links TRBV21-1 to TRBJ2-3; the D segment call TRBD2 is taken from the table without a DNA check. TRBV21-1 is a known pseudogene. The CDR3 extends over 17 amino acids. The CDR3 DNA sequence: TGTGCCAGCAGCAAAGTCCCTAGCGGGATATGCACAGATACGCAGTATTTT. This sequence encodes CASSKVPSGICTDTQYF.

The CDR3 DNA follows: TGTGCCAGCAGGGGCTGGGTGGGGCAAAATGAAAAACTGTTTTTT. Protein: CASRGWVGQNEKLFF. The chain links TRBV27 to TRBJ1-4; D perhaps matches TRBD1 (5 bases). V was clipped by 6 bases and J by 5 bases, with 16 bases between them. Per the germline V gene, CDR1 is MNHEY and CDR2 is SMNVEV (reference sequence). The CDR3 runs 15 residues. The whole variable domain, filled in from reference TRBV27 and TRBJ1-4, reads EAQVTQNPRYLITVTGKKLTVTCSQNMNHEYMSWYRQDPGLGLRQIYYSMNVEVTDKGDVPEGYKVSRKEKRNFPLILESPSPNQTSLYFCASRGWVGQNEKLFFGSGTQLSVL.

The chain uses TRBV11-3 and TRBJ2-4; maybe TRBD2 (7 bases). CDR3 size: 16 residues. Germline lookup yields CDR1 SGHNT and CDR2 YENEEA. The V and J ends lost 5 bases and 8 bases respectively, with 22 bases between them. Here the CDR3 reads CASSTHGVGGRDIQYF. The CDR3 bases are TGTGCCAGCAGCACCCATGGGGTCGGGGGGCGGGACATTCAGTACTTC. Together with reference TRBV11-3 and TRBJ2-4, the CDR3 gives the full variable domain: EAGVVQSPRYKIIEKKQPVAFWCNPISGHNTLYWYLQNLGQGPELLIRYENEEAVDDSQLPKDRFSAERLKGVDSTLKIQPAELGDSAVYLCASSTHGVGGRDIQYFGAGTRLSVL.

The chain joins TRBV7-8 to TRBJ2-1; tentative D call: TRBD1 (5 bases). The germline V gene encodes CDR1 SGHVS and CDR2 FQNEAQ. V dropped 1 base and J dropped 4 bases, with 20 bases sitting between them. This CDR3 has 18 residues. The CDR3 here is CASSLVGRAAPAYNEQFF. The CDR3, as DNA: TGTGCCAGCAGCTTAGTCGGCAGGGCAGCCCCCGCTTACAATGAGCAGTTCTTC.

The chain employs TRBV18 and TRBJ1-2; TRBD1 matches at 7 bases. With V trimmed by 3 bases and J by 5 bases, 12 bases remained unmatched. Per germline, CDR1 KGHSH and CDR2 LQKENI. The CDR3 totals 16 residues. CDR3 amino acids: CASSPSIDRDGYGYTF. The CDR3 DNA sequence: TGTGCCAGCTCACCCTCGATAGACAGGGATGGTTATGGCTACACCTTC. Full variable domain (rest looked up from reference TRBV18 and TRBJ1-2): NAGVMQNPRHLVRRRGQEARLRCSPMKGHSHVYWYRQLPEEGLKFMVYLQKENIIDESGMPKERFSAEFPKEGPSILRIQQVVRGDSAAYFCASSPSIDRDGYGYTFGSGTRLTVV.